This TCR beta chain is from a study of T cells after yellow fever vaccination (dated by TCRdb to between 2019 and 2020). Looking at the study overall: The SMART-Seq v4 Ultra Low Input RNA kit was used to prepare libraries from fractions with low cell numbers. To follow T-cell clones before and after both primary and booster YFV17D yellow fever vaccination, bulk TCR alpha and beta repertoires underwent longitudinal sequencing. Two healthy male donors, one aged 18 to 29 and one aged 30 to 39 years, were included in the cohort. Bulk PBMC replicates and cell subsets were isolated from blood drawn at multiple timepoints before and after both primary and secondary immunization. Findings and caveats that apply to the study as a whole: Computational filtering was needed because FACS-sorted repertoires could contain abundant contaminating clonotypes from the bulk population. The study included only a couple of donors, which limits how far the findings can be generalized. A small share of clonotypes occurred in both CD4 and CD8 compartments, likely arising from convergent recombination. Compared with the primary T-cell response, the secondary T-cell response was faster but weaker, reaching its peak on day 5 rather than on day 15. After the booster, most clones that had expanded after primary vaccination were detected again (around 95% of CD4 and more than 85% of CD8), suggesting broad maintenance of memory.

What the treatment or condition label conveys for this sample: live attenuated yellow fever vaccine strain. PBMCs were isolated from peripheral blood using a standard Ficoll-Paque protocol. Dynabeads CD4 and CD8 positive selection kits were used to isolate CD4 and CD8 T-cell fractions. TriZol was used to extract RNA from bulk PBMCs, CD4 and CD8 fractions, and dextramer-positive and dextramer-negative fractions. Deletion took 0 bases off V and 3 bases off J, with a span of 10 bases between the germline ends. The CDR3 contains 15 residues, cysteine and phenylalanine counted. Kept here is only the CDR3 DNA, which spans 45 bases and is read in frame from base 1. Taken from the germline V gene (reference sequence), the CDR1 and CDR2 loops are SGHNT and YYREEE. TCR cDNA was synthesized by 5'RACE template switching, through which a universal primer site and unique molecular identifiers were introduced. Priming for cDNA synthesis came from both the TCR alpha and TCR beta constant segments. Library amplification used two PCR steps, and the second PCR step added sample barcodes and sequencing adapters. Libraries were sequenced on Illumina HiSeq 2500 (2x100 bp) or NovaSeq (2x150 bp). The authors' analysis ran thus. Reads were demultiplexed and collapsed into UMI consensus sequences with MIGEC, and V(D)J alignment was performed with MiXCR. Using edgeR on replicate PBMC samples, clonotypes were called vaccine-responding if FDR was below 0.01 and the log2 fold change was above 5 up to day 15. CD4 or CD8 identity was assigned to each bulk clonotype according to whether the clonotype was present at higher abundance in the sequenced CD4 repertoire or the sequenced CD8 repertoire. TCRdb trimmed public reads at Q25 via fastp, called clones via MiXCR and kept in-frame beta chains. CDR3 protein sequences are deduplicated, and each keeps its most common genes and DNA. The V and J calls and clone size come from TCRdb's table, not from the authors' own analysis. This sample comprises tens of thousands of distinct CDR3 sequences, roughly 7.4% of them detected only once. About two fifths of the sample lies in the top ten.

This clonotype was picked up a small number of times. The antigen this receptor binds is unknown. It has no much larger one-base neighbor in the sample; base qualities were not kept. This receptor was taken from a man between 25 and 39 years old who received the YFV17D yellow fever vaccine. Recombination joined TRBV5-4 with TRBJ2-1, with TRBD2 as a weak D call on 6 bases. Specimen: CD8+ T cells sorted from PBMCs, collected on the day of the yellow fever booster vaccination. The base sequence is TGTGCCAGCAGCTTGGGGCGGGACGACTACAATGAGCAGTTCTTC. Translation gives CASSLGRDDYNEQFF.